This TCR beta chain was captured by sequencing in a study of early T cells in non-severe SARS-CoV-2 infection. Study-wide background: The authors sequenced bulk RNA from unsorted whole blood, leaving chains unpaired. Study results and caveats: VDJdb-based matching was biased toward anti-spike CD8 responses and missed private and CD4 specificities.

The sample holds a few counts of this clonotype. What it binds is unknown. V shed 5 bases and J shed 3 bases, with 16 bases lying between them. From germline, CDR1 is SGHAT and CDR2 FQNNGV. This CDR3 is built from 15 residues. Individual cDNA molecules each received unique molecular identifiers attached to them. Each CDR3 protein gets one entry after TCRdb re-called the 5' RACE reads with MiXCR. The sample has about 67,000 distinct CDR3 sequences; 10% are singletons. V and J are TRBV11-2 and TRBJ1-1; D is perhaps TRBD1 (6 bases). The input for sequencing was whole blood, taken at baseline. The TCR originated in an adult who was a healthcare worker with PCR-confirmed SARS-CoV-2 infection or an uninfected control (not recorded which). The CDR3 protein is CASSPPGRTDTEAFF. The CDR3 coding sequence is TGTGCCAGCAGCCCCCCGGGGCGGACAGACACTGAAGCTTTCTTT. Looking up the rest from reference TRBV11-2 and TRBJ1-1 gives the full variable domain: EAGVAQSPRYKIIEKRQSVAFWCNPISGHATLYWYQQILGQGPKLLIQFQNNGVVDDSQLPKDRFSAERLKGVDSTLKIQPAKLEDSAVYLCASSPPGRTDTEAFFGQGTRLTVV.